Each of the 20 T cell receptor beta chains below was sequenced from the same sample in a study of CD8+CD57+ T cells in acquired aplastic anemia. The study profiled TCR beta VDJ and CDR3 using genomic DNA as template. TCRdb passed the reads through MiXCR, listing each CDR3 protein once. The data contain 450,000 to 550,000 distinct CDR3 sequences, under 40% of them seen just once; the ten biggest clones take up around 0.82%. Patients selected for sequencing had displayed CD8+CD57+ cell expansion by flow cytometry. Sequenced: sorted CD4+, CD8+, or CD8+CD57+ T cells (not recorded which) from PBMCs. The origin of the receptors is a human donor with aplastic anemia.

Comments on this clonotype: This could be a read error, since a much larger clone is one nucleotide away. The rearrangement links TRBV2 to TRBJ1-2, with a possible D match to TRBD1 (5 bases). Germline V lookup: CDR1 SNHLY, CDR2 FYNNEI. There are 15 residues in the CDR3. The CDR3 sequence is CASSSPRQGDYGCTF. CDR3 bases: TGTGCCAGCAGTTCACCGCGGCAGGGCGACTATGGCTGCACCTTC.

Regarding this clonotype: A read error may account for a junction end that differs from germline. The V and J genes are TRBV20-1 and TRBJ2-7; D not certain. Germline CDR1 reads DFQATT; CDR2 reads SNEGSKA (reference sequence). The CDR3 sequence is 14 residues long. The chain's CDR3 is CSASLIRDSCEQYF. CDR3 DNA: TGCAGTGCTAGTTTGATCAGAGACTCCTGCGAGCAGTACTTC.

This clonotype has a single count. The chain recombines TRBV7-2 with TRBJ2-7, with 9 nucleotides matching TRBD1. Losses at the gene ends were 8 bases for V and 2 bases for J; bases not matched to a gene: 10. CDR1 SGHTA and CDR2 FQGNSA come from the germline V gene. The CDR3 has 15 amino acids. The CDR3 DNA reads as TGTGCCAGCGAAACCCGGGACAGGGCAACCTACGAGCAGTACTTC. Translated, it gives CASETRDRATYEQYF.

The rearrangement uses TRBV7-2 and TRBJ1-1, with D uncertain. The CDR3 extends over 12 amino acids. V was cut by 2 bases and J by 7 bases, with 8 bases left in between. Per germline, CDR1 SGHTA and CDR2 FQGNSA. The CDR3 DNA reads TGTGCCAGCAGCTTATTGGGATATGAAGCTTTCTTT. As protein: CASSLLGYEAFF.

This clonotype came up many times. The chain uses TRBV7-2 and TRBJ1-6; D is perhaps TRBD1 (6 bases). The CDR3 extends over 14 amino acids. Trimming removed 5 bases from V and 5 bases from J, with 10 bases in between. CDR1 is SGHTA, CDR2 FQGNSA, per germline. CDR3 protein: CASSPGQNNSPLHF. The CDR3 region has the DNA TGTGCCAGCAGCCCGGGACAAAATAATTCACCCCTCCACTTT.

The V call is TRBV19, the J call TRBJ2-7; D unclear. Trimming left V 0 bases short and J 2 bases short, with 11 bases between. CDR1 is LNHDA, CDR2 SQIVND, per germline (reference sequence). CDR3 size: 15 residues. The CDR3: CASSIEYGRPYEQYF. The DNA of the CDR3 is TGTGCCAGTAGTATAGAATACGGGCGGCCCTACGAGCAGTACTTC.

This clonotype showed up just a few times. The rearrangement links TRBV4-2 to TRBJ2-7, with 13 bases aligning to TRBD2. This CDR3 is built from 21 residues. The ends lost 0 bases at V and 3 bases at J; junction bases unmatched: 17. The germline V gene has CDR1 LGHNA and CDR2 YNFKEQ. CDR3 sequence reads: CASSQEDPGLAGYLGVYEQYF. In DNA form, the CDR3 reads TGTGCCAGCAGCCAAGAAGATCCGGGACTAGCGGGGTACCTAGGGGTCTACGAGCAGTACTTC.

This sequence joins TRBV10-3 and TRBJ2-3; no clear D. CDR1 is ENHRY and CDR2 is SYGVKD in the germline V gene. Trimming shortened V by 3 bases and J by 4 bases, and 8 bases separated the two germline ends. The CDR3 runs to 13 residues. The CDR3: CAISEERPDTQYF. The CDR3 nucleotides read TGTGCCATCAGTGAAGAACGGCCAGATACGCAGTATTTT.

This clonotype was found many times. The chain has TRBV9 and TRBJ1-2; 8 bases agree with TRBD1. Germline V lookup: CDR1 SGDLS, CDR2 YYNGEE. After removal of 4 bases from V and 2 bases from J, the junction contained 10 bases not matched to a gene. The CDR3 has 16 amino acids. The CDR3 sequence is CASSLDSTGANYGYTF. Written as DNA, the CDR3 is TGTGCCAGCAGCCTCGACTCGACAGGGGCCAACTATGGCTACACCTTC.

This clonotype came up a few times. The chain has TRBV19 and TRBJ1-1; D gene unclear. CDR1 and CDR2 (germline): LNHDA, SQIVND (reference sequence). The CDR3 has 14 amino acids. The V and J ends lost 0 bases and 1 base respectively, with 6 bases between them. The CDR3 region has the DNA TGTGCCAGTAGTATAGATTTCTCGAACACTGAAGCTTTCTTT. Its protein product is CASSIDFSNTEAFF.

This clonotype was recorded at least ten times. The chain carries TRBV2 and TRBJ2-2; no clear D gene. Germline CDR1 and CDR2: SNHLY and FYNNEI. There are 13 residues in the CDR3. Trimming removed 1 base at V and 1 base at J, with 1 base between. CDR3 coding DNA: TGTGCCAGCAGTGAAGGGAACACCGGGGAGCTGTTTTTT. As protein: CASSEGNTGELFF.

The rearrangement links TRBV10-3 to TRBJ2-7; D tentatively reads TRBD1 or TRBD2 (5 bases each). This CDR3 has 13 residues. Germline V gene sequence: CDR1 ENHRY, CDR2 SYGVKD. The ends were cut back, 2 bases at V and 2 bases at J, with 7 bases in the middle. The CDR3 protein is CAISEKGPYEQYF. CDR3 nucleotides: TGTGCCATCAGTGAGAAGGGACCCTACGAGCAGTACTTC.

Only a few counts were recorded for this clonotype. The CDR3 here is CASSDLGGQDNSPLHF. CDR3 sequence (DNA): TGTGCCAGCAGTGACTTGGGGGGACAGGATAATTCACCCCTCCACTTT. V gene TRBV2 combines with J gene TRBJ1-6; 8 positions match TRBD1. Germline CDR1 and CDR2: SNHLY and FYNNEI. J was trimmed by 5 bases and V by 3 bases; bases with no gene match: 6. The CDR3 runs 16 residues.

This clonotype was seen ten or more times. The chain has TRBV29-1 and TRBJ2-1; TRBD2 might be the D (6 bases). The CDR3 has 13 amino acids. The V gene lost 4 bases and the J gene lost 6 bases, with 13 bases spanning the gap. Per germline, CDR1 SQVTM and CDR2 ANQGSEA. The CDR3 sequence: CSVAREGLNEQFF. CDR3 nucleotides: TGCAGCGTTGCTAGAGAGGGACTCAATGAGCAGTTCTTC.

The chain couples TRBV5-5 to TRBJ2-7; 7 bases map to TRBD1. This CDR3 spans 13 amino acids. Trimming cost V 7 bases and J 2 bases; bases outside gene matches: 6. In germline, CDR1 is SGHKS, CDR2 YYEKEE (reference sequence). The CDR3 protein is CASPQGTAYEQYF. In nucleotides, the CDR3 is TGTGCCAGCCCCCAGGGGACAGCCTACGAGCAGTACTTC.

A few counts support this clonotype. The CDR3 region is CASSLDSEAFF. The DNA of the CDR3 is TGCGCCAGCAGCCTCGATTCCGAAGCTTTCTTT. This chain connects TRBV5-1 to TRBJ1-1, with D unclear. Germline CDR1 SGHRS, CDR2 YFSETQ. The CDR3 loop spans 11 amino acids. Trimming pared 4 bases from V and 8 bases from J, leaving 9 bases between.

The chain employs TRBV6-5 and TRBJ2-1; 7 nucleotides align to TRBD1. V trimming: 4 bases; J trimming: 4 bases; junction bases outside the gene matches: 4. Per the germline V gene, CDR1 is MNHEY and CDR2 is SVGAGI. The CDR3 sequence is 14 residues long. The CDR3, as DNA: TGTGCCAGCAGTTCCCTGGACAGGTACAATGAGCAGTTCTTC. Protein: CASSSLDRYNEQFF.

This clonotype appeared once. An end of the junction differs from the germline gene, which may be a read error. The chain couples TRBV6-1 to TRBJ2-3; TRBD1 aligns across 9 bases. Germline CDR1 reads MNHNS; CDR2 reads SASEGT. CDR3 size: 15 residues. CDR3 nucleotides: TGTGCCGGCAGACCTTGGACAGGGGAGGCAGATACGCAGTATTTT. Protein product: CAGRPWTGEADTQYF.

Many counts were recorded for this clonotype. V gene TRBV20-1 combines with J gene TRBJ2-3; 8 bases are a match to TRBD2. This CDR3 region has 14 residues. The V gene end was trimmed by 6 bases and the J gene end by 6 bases; junction bases not matched to a gene: 11. Germline loops: CDR1 DFQATT, CDR2 SNEGSKA (reference sequence). The CDR3 nucleotides read TGCAGTGCCGCGGGACTAGACTTAACCGATACGCAGTATTTT. The encoded protein is CSAAGLDLTDTQYF.

In this sample, this clonotype turned up many times. The chain combines TRBV7-9 with TRBJ2-7, with D unresolved. Germline V gene data show CDR1 as SEHNR and CDR2 as FQNEAQ (reference sequence). The CDR3 has 11 amino acids. V lost 1 base to trimming and J lost 3 bases, with 1 base between them. The CDR3 nucleotides read TGTGCCAGCAGCTTAGACTACGAGCAGTACTTC. This translates into CASSLDYEQYF. Full variable domain (rest looked up from reference TRBV7-9 and TRBJ2-7): DTGVSQNPRHKITKRGQNVTFRCDPISEHNRLYWYRQTLGQGPEFLTYFQNEAQLEKSRLLSDRFSAERPKGSFSTLEIQRTEQGDSAMYLCASSLDYEQYFGPGTRLTVT.